Listed here is a single T cell receptor beta chain. Its antigen is not identified. This entry is derived from a study of OX40 agonist ivuxolimab in advanced cancers. Study as a whole: Of the patients, three showed partial responses, one with hepatocellular carcinoma and two with cutaneous melanoma.

The data were produced by immunoSEQ multiplex PCR, yet TCRdb's version contains in-frame clones alone and is incomplete. The sample holds about 69,000 clones, around 90% seen once. The CDR3 sequence is 13 residues long. Trimming removed 6 bases from V and 0 bases from J, with 6 bases in between. Germline-derived CDR1 and CDR2 are MNHNY and SVGAGI (reference sequence). Findings and caveats of the study: Clonal expansion from baseline to week 6 occurred in both CD4+ and CD8+ T cells.

The sequence was obtained from an adult with an advanced solid tumor such as melanoma, head and neck, liver or kidney cancer. The rearrangement uses TRBV6-6 and TRBJ1-3, with unresolved D. The sample was CD4+ or CD8+ T cells sorted from blood, taken in a trial of the OX40 agonist ivuxolimab. DNA of the CDR3: TGTGCCAGCAGCTCCTCCTCTGGAAACACCATATATTTT. It yields the protein CASSSSSGNTIYF.